This entry is about one TCR beta chain. Its matching antigen is unknown. The table came from immunoSEQ multiplex PCR; TCRdb's copy has only in-frame clones and leaves some out. This sample yields approximately 54,000 clones, of which roughly 85% are seen a single time; 5.2% belongs to the top ten. The data were obtained in a study of T cells in localized non-small cell lung cancer. The CDR3 contains 15 residues. Germline CDR1 and CDR2: LNHDA and SQIVND (reference sequence). V was clipped by 0 bases and J by 3 bases, with 12 bases between them. Notes on the study in general: The appearance of a median approximately 61 of the top 100 tumor clones was seen in adjacent lung. Heterogeneity stays possible, as sequencing covered only one tumor region. Peak T cell clonality was found in uninvolved adjacent lung, exceeding tumor.

Specimen: peripheral blood, collected before any cancer treatment. This rearrangement joins TRBV19 to TRBJ2-7; D remains unclear. This sequence originates from a woman between 35 and 75 years old with stage I lung adenocarcinoma. CDR3 sequence (DNA): TGTGCCAGTAGTATAGATCCGGCAGGATACTACGAGCAGTACTTC. Translated, it gives CASSIDPAGYYEQYF.